A selection of T cell receptor beta chains follows, all from one sample in a study of T cells after yellow fever vaccination. Using its own MiXCR run on the 5' RACE reads, TCRdb lists one record per CDR3 protein. Of 180,000 or so distinct CDR3 sequences listed, around 10% are singletons. The starting material was CD8+ T cells sorted from PBMCs, obtained 15 days after the yellow fever booster vaccination. The receptors stem from a man aged 18 to 29 who received the YFV17D yellow fever vaccine. CDR3s include the opening cysteine and the closing phenylalanine or tryptophan. The order of the fields is CDR3 protein, CDR3 DNA, D gene, CDR3 length, J gene, V gene, clone size. The D gene is left open where the match is weak. Only part of the rows carry a size: once, few, many, or a class if the clone is expanded.

CDR3 protein: CASSSEAASTDTQYF
CDR3 DNA: TGTGCCAGCAGCTCCGAGGCAGCTAGCACAGATACGCAGTATTTT
D gene: NA
CDR3 length: 15
J gene: TRBJ2-3
V gene: TRBV7-9
clone size: few

CDR3 protein: CASSLERGGQRNEQFF
CDR3 DNA: TGTGCCAGCAGCTTGGAGAGAGGGGGCCAAAGAAATGAGCAGTTCTTC
D gene: TRBD1
CDR3 length: 16
J gene: TRBJ2-1
V gene: TRBV5-5
clone size: NA

CDR3 protein: CASSLGQRQETQYF
CDR3 DNA: TGCGCCAGCAGCTTGGGCCAACGGCAAGAGACCCAGTACTTC
D gene: NA
CDR3 length: 14
J gene: TRBJ2-5
V gene: TRBV5-1
clone size: many

CDR3 protein: CASSQEGPPGGTDTQYF
CDR3 DNA: TGTGCCAGCAGCCAAGAGGGCCCCCCTGGAGGTACAGATACGCAGTATTTT
D gene: NA
CDR3 length: 17
J gene: TRBJ2-3
V gene: TRBV4-2
clone size: few

CDR3 protein: CASSSGTSGGLRHEQFF
CDR3 DNA: TGCGCCAGCAGCTCTGGGACTAGCGGGGGACTCAGGCATGAGCAGTTCTTC
D gene: TRBD2
CDR3 length: 17
J gene: TRBJ2-1
V gene: TRBV5-1
clone size: few

CDR3 protein: CSAGRDRVRIRNEQFF
CDR3 DNA: TGCAGTGCTGGGCGGGACAGGGTCCGAATTCGCAATGAGCAGTTCTTC
D gene: TRBD1
CDR3 length: 16
J gene: TRBJ2-1
V gene: TRBV20-1
clone size: NA

CDR3 protein: CASSTTSLADTQYF
CDR3 DNA: TGTGCCAGCAGTACAACGTCTTTGGCAGATACGCAGTATTTT
D gene: NA
CDR3 length: 14
J gene: TRBJ2-3
V gene: TRBV28
clone size: NA

CDR3 protein: CASSSLGPFPGNTIYF
CDR3 DNA: TGTGCCAGCAGTTCCCTGGGACCTTTTCCTGGAAACACCATATATTTT
D gene: NA
CDR3 length: 16
J gene: TRBJ1-3
V gene: TRBV28
clone size: few

CDR3 protein: CASSYGAERNQPQHF
CDR3 DNA: TGTGCCAGCAGTTACGGGGCGGAGCGCAATCAGCCCCAGCATTTT
D gene: NA
CDR3 length: 15
J gene: TRBJ1-5
V gene: TRBV6-2/TRBV6-3
clone size: NA

CDR3 protein: CASSLSDAEQFF
CDR3 DNA: TGTGCCAGCAGTTTATCCGACGCTGAGCAGTTCTTC
D gene: NA
CDR3 length: 12
J gene: TRBJ2-1
V gene: TRBV12-3/TRBV12-4
clone size: many

CDR3 protein: CASSLTSGRGETQYF
CDR3 DNA: TGTGCCAGCAGCTTGACTAGCGGGAGAGGGGAGACCCAGTACTTC
D gene: TRBD2
CDR3 length: 15
J gene: TRBJ2-5
V gene: TRBV7-6
clone size: NA

CDR3 protein: CASTPGGGEQFF
CDR3 DNA: TGTGCCAGCACCCCGGGAGGTGGTGAGCAGTTCTTC
D gene: TRBD2
CDR3 length: 12
J gene: TRBJ2-1
V gene: TRBV9
clone size: few

CDR3 protein: CASSFGTLGDQTQHF
CDR3 DNA: TGTGCCAGCAGTTTTGGGACGTTGGGGGATCAGACCCAGCATTTT
D gene: NA
CDR3 length: 15
J gene: TRBJ1-5
V gene: TRBV12-3/TRBV12-4
clone size: NA

CDR3 protein: CASSGGAPEAFF
CDR3 DNA: TGTGCCAGCAGTGGTGGGGCCCCTGAAGCTTTCTTT
D gene: NA
CDR3 length: 12
J gene: TRBJ1-1
V gene: TRBV5-6
clone size: NA

CDR3 protein: CASSLGTSGVDEQFF
CDR3 DNA: TGTGCCAGCAGCTTGGGGACTAGCGGGGTAGATGAGCAGTTCTTC
D gene: TRBD2
CDR3 length: 15
J gene: TRBJ2-1
V gene: TRBV5-8
clone size: few

CDR3 protein: CASGGAGGHEQYF
CDR3 DNA: TGTGCCAGTGGTGGGGCGGGGGGCCACGAGCAGTACTTC
D gene: TRBD2
CDR3 length: 13
J gene: TRBJ2-7
V gene: TRBV2
clone size: few

CDR3 protein: CASSPRPGLALQETQYF
CDR3 DNA: TGTGCCAGCTCACCACGCCCGGGACTAGCCCTACAAGAGACCCAGTACTTC
D gene: TRBD2
CDR3 length: 17
J gene: TRBJ2-5
V gene: TRBV18
clone size: NA

CDR3 protein: CSGRLEDDYGYTF
CDR3 DNA: TGCAGCGGCCGACTAGAGGACGACTATGGCTACACCTTC
D gene: NA
CDR3 length: 13
J gene: TRBJ1-2
V gene: TRBV29-1
clone size: few

CDR3 protein: CSARQGGYSPLHF
CDR3 DNA: TGCAGTGCTAGACAGGGAGGGTATTCACCCCTCCACTTT
D gene: NA
CDR3 length: 13
J gene: TRBJ1-6
V gene: TRBV20-1
clone size: NA

CDR3 protein: CATSRGSRGPLDTQYF
CDR3 DNA: TGTGCCACCAGCAGAGGTTCGCGGGGGCCGTTAGATACGCAGTATTTT
D gene: NA
CDR3 length: 16
J gene: TRBJ2-3
V gene: TRBV15
clone size: NA

CDR3 protein: CASSPRTERTDTQYF
CDR3 DNA: TGTGCCAGCAGCCCCCGGACAGAGAGGACAGATACGCAGTATTTT
D gene: NA
CDR3 length: 15
J gene: TRBJ2-3
V gene: TRBV4-2
clone size: NA

CDR3 protein: CASSKTRGKEQFF
CDR3 DNA: TGTGCCAGCAGCAAAACAAGGGGGAAAGAGCAGTTCTTC
D gene: NA
CDR3 length: 13
J gene: TRBJ2-1
V gene: TRBV21-1
clone size: NA

CDR3 protein: CASSGGEGSYNEQFF
CDR3 DNA: TGTGCCAGCAGTGGGGGGGAGGGCTCCTACAATGAGCAGTTCTTC
D gene: TRBD2
CDR3 length: 15
J gene: TRBJ2-1
V gene: TRBV25-1
clone size: NA

CDR3 protein: CASGDRASYEQYF
CDR3 DNA: TGTGCCAGTGGGGACAGGGCGTCCTACGAGCAGTACTTC
D gene: TRBD1
CDR3 length: 13
J gene: TRBJ2-7
V gene: TRBV19
clone size: few

CDR3 protein: CASSLAARSYNEQFF
CDR3 DNA: TGTGCCAGCAGCTTAGCTGCCCGCTCCTACAATGAGCAGTTCTTC
D gene: NA
CDR3 length: 15
J gene: TRBJ2-1
V gene: TRBV11-2
clone size: NA

CDR3 protein: CASSVGQDTEAFF
CDR3 DNA: TGTGCCAGCAGCGTAGGACAGGACACTGAAGCTTTCTTT
D gene: NA
CDR3 length: 13
J gene: TRBJ1-1
V gene: TRBV9
clone size: few

CDR3 protein: CASSLGQGAYNEQFF
CDR3 DNA: TGTGCCAGCAGCTTGGGACAGGGGGCCTACAATGAGCAGTTCTTC
D gene: TRBD1
CDR3 length: 15
J gene: TRBJ2-1
V gene: TRBV7-9
clone size: few

CDR3 protein: CASSWGQSGELFF
CDR3 DNA: TGTGCCAGCAGCTGGGGACAGTCCGGGGAGCTGTTTTTT
D gene: TRBD1
CDR3 length: 13
J gene: TRBJ2-2
V gene: TRBV5-5
clone size: NA

CDR3 protein: CASSPPGLPGTEAFF
CDR3 DNA: TGTGCCAGCTCACCACCGGGTCTACCCGGGACTGAAGCTTTCTTT
D gene: NA
CDR3 length: 15
J gene: TRBJ1-1
V gene: TRBV18
clone size: few

CDR3 protein: CASSAEGGTNTGELFF
CDR3 DNA: TGTGCCAGCAGCGCCGAGGGTGGAACGAACACCGGGGAGCTGTTTTTT
D gene: NA
CDR3 length: 16
J gene: TRBJ2-2
V gene: TRBV9
clone size: few

CDR3 protein: CASSLDITRTEINTEAFF
CDR3 DNA: TGTGCCAGCAGCTTAGATATAACCCGGACAGAGATTAACACTGAAGCTTTCTTT
D gene: NA
CDR3 length: 18
J gene: TRBJ1-1
V gene: TRBV11-2
clone size: NA

CDR3 protein: CASRLEDSGGAFYEQFF
CDR3 DNA: TGTGCCAGCAGGTTGGAGGATAGCGGGGGGGCCTTTTATGAGCAGTTCTTC
D gene: TRBD2
CDR3 length: 17
J gene: TRBJ2-1
V gene: TRBV5-4
clone size: few

CDR3 protein: CASSQVWGASYEQYF
CDR3 DNA: TGTGCCAGCAGCCAAGTTTGGGGGGCATCCTACGAGCAGTACTTC
D gene: NA
CDR3 length: 15
J gene: TRBJ2-7
V gene: TRBV4-2
clone size: many

CDR3 protein: CASSPDPGATNEKLFF
CDR3 DNA: TGTGCCAGCAGCCCCGACCCTGGTGCAACTAATGAAAAACTGTTTTTT
D gene: NA
CDR3 length: 16
J gene: TRBJ1-4
V gene: TRBV7-6
clone size: NA

CDR3 protein: CASSESISLAGSNEQFF
CDR3 DNA: TGCGCCAGCAGTGAGTCGATTTCGCTAGCGGGGAGCAATGAGCAGTTCTTC
D gene: TRBD2
CDR3 length: 17
J gene: TRBJ2-1
V gene: TRBV10-2
clone size: few

CDR3 protein: CSGGAGDEQFF
CDR3 DNA: TGCAGTGGGGGGGCCGGGGATGAGCAGTTCTTC
D gene: NA
CDR3 length: 11
J gene: TRBJ2-1
V gene: TRBV29-1
clone size: few

CDR3 protein: CASRTSNEQFF
CDR3 DNA: TGTGCCAGTAGGACCTCGAATGAGCAGTTCTTC
D gene: NA
CDR3 length: 11
J gene: TRBJ2-1
V gene: TRBV19
clone size: many

CDR3 protein: CASSLNYGHNEQFF
CDR3 DNA: TGTGCCAGCAGCTTAAACTACGGACACAATGAGCAGTTCTTC
D gene: NA
CDR3 length: 14
J gene: TRBJ2-1
V gene: TRBV11-1
clone size: NA

CDR3 protein: CASSPAQGASEAFF
CDR3 DNA: TGCGCCAGCAGCCCGGCTCAGGGGGCGTCTGAAGCTTTCTTT
D gene: TRBD1
CDR3 length: 14
J gene: TRBJ1-1
V gene: TRBV4-1
clone size: NA

CDR3 protein: CASSQDRWTGHKQPQHF
CDR3 DNA: TGCGCCAGCAGCCAAGATCGATGGACAGGGCATAAGCAGCCCCAGCATTTT
D gene: TRBD1
CDR3 length: 17
J gene: TRBJ1-5
V gene: TRBV4-3
clone size: NA

CDR3 protein: CASSFTGRQETQYF
CDR3 DNA: TGCGCCAGCAGCTTTACTGGGAGACAAGAGACCCAGTACTTC
D gene: NA
CDR3 length: 14
J gene: TRBJ2-5
V gene: TRBV5-1
clone size: NA

CDR3 protein: CASSFSVATNEKLFF
CDR3 DNA: TGTGCCAGCAGTTTCTCGGTCGCAACTAATGAAAAACTGTTTTTT
D gene: NA
CDR3 length: 15
J gene: TRBJ1-4
V gene: TRBV27
clone size: many

CDR3 protein: CASQTGVGNQPQHF
CDR3 DNA: TGTGCCAGCCAGACAGGTGTGGGCAATCAGCCCCAGCATTTT
D gene: NA
CDR3 length: 14
J gene: TRBJ1-5
V gene: TRBV9
clone size: NA

CDR3 protein: CASSSTGGAFNEQFF
CDR3 DNA: TGTGCCAGTAGCTCGACAGGGGGCGCCTTCAATGAGCAGTTCTTC
D gene: TRBD1
CDR3 length: 15
J gene: TRBJ2-1
V gene: TRBV19
clone size: few

CDR3 protein: CASSLWGQGNSTDTQYF
CDR3 DNA: TGTGCCAGCAGTTTATGGGGACAGGGAAATAGCACAGATACGCAGTATTTT
D gene: TRBD1
CDR3 length: 17
J gene: TRBJ2-3
V gene: TRBV28
clone size: once

CDR3 protein: CASSLGLAGASYEQYF
CDR3 DNA: TGTGCCAGCAGCTTAGGACTAGCGGGGGCCTCCTACGAGCAGTACTTC
D gene: TRBD2
CDR3 length: 16
J gene: TRBJ2-7
V gene: TRBV11-2
clone size: many

CDR3 protein: CASSWVAGVRNEQFF
CDR3 DNA: TGCGCCAGCAGCTGGGTAGCGGGGGTGCGGAATGAGCAGTTCTTC
D gene: TRBD2
CDR3 length: 15
J gene: TRBJ2-1
V gene: TRBV5-1
clone size: many

CDR3 protein: CASSYSGQNREQFF
CDR3 DNA: TGTGCCAGCAGTTACTCGGGACAGAACCGAGAGCAGTTCTTC
D gene: TRBD1
CDR3 length: 14
J gene: TRBJ2-1
V gene: TRBV6-2/TRBV6-3
clone size: NA

CDR3 protein: CATSRDRTSASTDTQYF
CDR3 DNA: TGTGCCACCAGCAGAGATCGGACTAGCGCGAGCACAGATACGCAGTATTTT
D gene: TRBD2
CDR3 length: 17
J gene: TRBJ2-3
V gene: TRBV15
clone size: many

CDR3 protein: CASSQPTGTWGTGELFF
CDR3 DNA: TGTGCCAGCTCCCAGCCGACCGGGACTTGGGGCACCGGGGAGCTGTTTTTT
D gene: NA
CDR3 length: 17
J gene: TRBJ2-2
V gene: TRBV27
clone size: few

CDR3 protein: CASSLGPLAGYTDTQYF
CDR3 DNA: TGTGCCAGCAGCTTAGGTCCTCTAGCGGGGTACACAGATACGCAGTATTTT
D gene: TRBD2
CDR3 length: 17
J gene: TRBJ2-3
V gene: TRBV11-2
clone size: many

CDR3 protein: CASRGAGGPYNEQFF
CDR3 DNA: TGTGCCAGCAGGGGAGCGGGGGGGCCCTACAATGAGCAGTTCTTC
D gene: TRBD2
CDR3 length: 15
J gene: TRBJ2-1
V gene: TRBV7-6
clone size: few